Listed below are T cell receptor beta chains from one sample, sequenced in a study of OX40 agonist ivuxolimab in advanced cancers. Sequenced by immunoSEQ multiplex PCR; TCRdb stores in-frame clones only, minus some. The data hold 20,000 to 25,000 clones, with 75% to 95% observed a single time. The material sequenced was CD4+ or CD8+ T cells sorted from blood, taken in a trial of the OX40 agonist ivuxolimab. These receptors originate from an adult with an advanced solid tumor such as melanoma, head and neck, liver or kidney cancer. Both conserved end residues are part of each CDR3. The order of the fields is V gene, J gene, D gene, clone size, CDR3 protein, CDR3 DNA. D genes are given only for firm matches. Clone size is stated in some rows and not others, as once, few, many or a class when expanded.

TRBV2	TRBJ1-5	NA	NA	CASSVFGDSNQPQHF	TGTGCCAGCAGTGTATTCGGGGATAGCAATCAGCCCCAGCATTTT
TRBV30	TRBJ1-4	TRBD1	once	CAWSMGQGNEKLFF	TGTGCCTGGAGCATGGGACAGGGGAATGAAAAACTGTTTTTT
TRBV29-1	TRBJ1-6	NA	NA	CSVVWPWLGCSPLHF	TGCAGCGTTGTTTGGCCTTGGCTTGGGTGCTCACCCCTCCACTTT
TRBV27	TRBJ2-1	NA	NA	CASSLDSYNEQFF	TGTGCCAGCAGTTTGGACAGCTACAATGAGCAGTTCTTC
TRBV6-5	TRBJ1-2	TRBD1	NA	CASSYSGTGAVYGYTF	TGTGCCAGCAGTTACTCCGGGACAGGGGCCGTCTATGGCTACACCTTC
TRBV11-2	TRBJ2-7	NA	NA	CASSLGRGTGGSYEQYF	TGTGCCAGCAGCTTAGGGCGGGGGACAGGCGGGTCCTACGAGCAGTACTTC
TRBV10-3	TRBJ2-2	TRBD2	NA	CAIRPGTSGTSGGAHGELFF	TGTGCCATCAGGCCGGGAACCTCCGGGACTAGCGGGGGGGCCCACGGGGAGCTGTTTTTT
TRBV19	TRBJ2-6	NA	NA	CASSILSGANVLTF	TGTGCCAGTAGTATCCTCTCTGGGGCCAACGTCCTGACTTTC
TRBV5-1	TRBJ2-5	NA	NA	CASSLAFEIIETQYF	TGCGCCAGCAGCTTGGCCTTTGAGATTATTGAGACCCAGTACTTC
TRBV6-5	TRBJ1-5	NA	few	CASSYSAGRTPQHF	TGTGCCAGCAGTTACTCGGCAGGTAGAACGCCCCAGCATTTT
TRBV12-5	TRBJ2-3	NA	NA	CASGLVRGTSTDTQYF	TGTGCTAGTGGTTTGGTACGTGGCACCAGCACAGATACGCAGTATTTT
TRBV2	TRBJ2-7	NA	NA	CASSEVDTDGEQYF	TGTGCCAGCAGTGAGGTGGACACAGATGGCGAGCAGTACTTC
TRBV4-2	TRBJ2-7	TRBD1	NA	CASSQVSQGDTYEQYF	TGTGCCAGCAGCCAAGTTTCACAGGGGGATACCTACGAGCAGTACTTC
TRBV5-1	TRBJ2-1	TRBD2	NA	CASSLVAGGPVNEQFF	TGCGCCAGCAGCTTGGTAGCGGGGGGGCCGGTCAATGAGCAGTTCTTC
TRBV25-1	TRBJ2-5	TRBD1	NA	CASSDRGRLETQYF	TGTGCCAGCAGTGACAGGGGGCGCTTGGAGACCCAGTACTTC
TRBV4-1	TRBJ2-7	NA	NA	CASSQSYEQYF	TGCGCCAGCAGCCAATCTTACGAGCAGTACTTC
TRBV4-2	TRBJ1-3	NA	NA	CASSRTGSGNTIYF	TGTGCCAGCAGCCGAACAGGGAGTGGAAACACCATATATTTT
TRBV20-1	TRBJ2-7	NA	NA	CSAREGYEQYF	TGCAGTGCTAGAGAAGGATACGAGCAGTACTTC
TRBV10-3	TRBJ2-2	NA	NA	CAISENTQPGELFF	TGTGCCATCAGTGAGAATACGCAACCCGGGGAGCTGTTTTTT
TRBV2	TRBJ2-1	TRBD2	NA	CASSEEWGGSHNEQFF	TGTGCCAGCAGTGAAGAGTGGGGCGGGAGCCACAATGAGCAGTTCTTC
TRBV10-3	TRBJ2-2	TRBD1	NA	CAIGDRGLENTGELFF	TGTGCCATCGGGGACAGGGGACTAGAGAACACCGGGGAGCTGTTTTTT
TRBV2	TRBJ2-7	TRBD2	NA	CASSEAWGGVNEQYF	TGTGCCAGCAGTGAAGCTTGGGGAGGGGTCAACGAGCAGTACTTC
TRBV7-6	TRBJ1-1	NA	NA	CASSADPGDTEAFF	TGTGCCAGCAGCGCAGACCCTGGGGACACTGAAGCTTTCTTT
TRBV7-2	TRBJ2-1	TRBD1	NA	CASSGGTGGNEQFF	TGTGCCAGCAGCGGGGGGACAGGGGGCAATGAGCAGTTCTTC
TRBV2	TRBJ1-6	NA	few	CASSDAGATYNSPLHF	TGTGCCAGCAGTGATGCCGGGGCCACCTATAATTCACCCCTCCACTTT
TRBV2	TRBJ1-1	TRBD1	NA	CASSEWDRGFTEAFF	TGTGCCAGCAGTGAGTGGGACAGGGGCTTCACTGAAGCTTTCTTT
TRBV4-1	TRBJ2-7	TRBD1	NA	CASSQGPGQGAYEQYF	TGCGCCAGCAGCCAAGGACCCGGACAGGGGGCGTACGAGCAGTACTTC
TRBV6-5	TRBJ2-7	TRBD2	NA	CASSYYGRVGYEQYF	TGTGCCAGCAGTTACTATGGGAGGGTAGGGTACGAGCAGTACTTC
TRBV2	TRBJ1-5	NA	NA	CASSYSGQPQHF	TGTGCCAGCAGTTACAGCGGTCAGCCCCAGCATTTT
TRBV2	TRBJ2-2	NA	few	CASSEAAGFKGLTGELFF	TGTGCCAGCAGTGAAGCGGCGGGTTTTAAGGGGCTTACCGGGGAGCTGTTTTTT
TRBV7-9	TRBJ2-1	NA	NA	CASSKTGPHNEQFF	TGTGCCAGCAGCAAGACGGGACCACATAATGAGCAGTTCTTC
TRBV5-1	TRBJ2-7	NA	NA	CASSGAQGSEQYF	TGCGCCAGCAGCGGCGCCCAGGGGTCCGAGCAGTACTTC
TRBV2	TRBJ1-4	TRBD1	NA	CASSGEGAGTNEKLFF	TGTGCCAGCAGTGGTGAGGGGGCAGGAACTAATGAAAAACTGTTTTTT
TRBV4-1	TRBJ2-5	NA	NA	CASSLGVRETQYF	TGCGCCAGCAGCCTTGGGGTCAGGGAGACCCAGTACTTC
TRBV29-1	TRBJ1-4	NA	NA	CSVDTGETNEKLFF	TGCAGCGTTGACACGGGGGAGACTAATGAAAAACTGTTTTTT
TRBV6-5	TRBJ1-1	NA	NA	CASSYSKQGTEAFF	TGTGCCAGCAGTTACTCGAAGCAGGGGACTGAAGCTTTCTTT
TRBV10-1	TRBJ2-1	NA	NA	CASSTDRNNEQFF	TGCGCCAGCAGTACGGACCGGAACAATGAGCAGTTCTTC
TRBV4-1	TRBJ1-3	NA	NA	CASSQDPGALFPGNTIYF	TGCGCCAGCAGCCAAGATCCCGGGGCCCTCTTTCCTGGAAACACCATATATTTT
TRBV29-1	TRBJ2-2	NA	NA	CSVGHPNTGELFF	TGCAGCGTGGGACACCCCAACACCGGGGAGCTGTTTTTT
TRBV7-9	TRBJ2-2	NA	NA	CASSLAGPGELFF	TGTGCCAGCAGCTTAGCTGGGCCCGGGGAGCTGTTTTTT